The rows below give T cell receptor beta chains drawn from one sample of a study of human T cells and chemical hapten exposure. TCRdb re-called the RACE reads with MiXCR, one entry per CDR3 protein. The repertoire includes 240,000 or so distinct CDR3 sequences, 7.5% to 10% of them detected once, and approximately 2.3% sits in the top ten. The sample consisted of whole blood, taken in connection with sensitization to the hapten diphenylcyclopropenone (DPC). All receptors derive from a woman between 35 and 50 years old with alopecia areata. Some clones in this sample may be carry-over from other donors' samples. Each CDR3 is given with its conserved first and last residue. A D gene is named only where the DNA matches it firmly. Not all rows give a size; the values are once, few, many and, for expanded clones, a class.

few TRBJ1-1 TRBV20-1 14 TRBD1 CSAIRQGLNTEAFF
few TRBJ2-7 TRBV20-1 14 NA CSAKGGSRGNEQYF
few TRBJ1-5 TRBV20-1 12 TRBD1 CSARTGSQPQHF
NA TRBJ2-4 TRBV9 13 NA CASSTGQFNIQYF
NA TRBJ2-7 TRBV27 16 TRBD2 CASRPLREGLGYEQYF
NA TRBJ2-7 TRBV7-6 15 TRBD1 CASSLGTAAYYEQYF
many TRBJ1-3 TRBV4-3 15 NA CASSPNPGPGNTIYF
NA TRBJ2-7 TRBV7-9 14 NA CASSLRREADEQYF
NA TRBJ2-1 TRBV20-1 14 NA CSGFSGVEGNEQFF
NA TRBJ2-6 TRBV7-8 15 NA CASSWRGTGANVLTF
few TRBJ2-5 TRBV5-5 14 NA CASSFGAPQETQYF